This is a list of T cell receptor beta chains from one sample in a study of blood T cell repertoires in COVID-19. Profiled with immunoSEQ multiplex PCR; TCRdb holds only in-frame clones, not every one. The repertoire holds fewer than 250,000 clones, with about 83% as singletons. The sample was peripheral blood. Receptors were obtained from a human donor in a cohort sampled during active COVID-19. The CDR3 runs from the conserved cysteine through the conserved F or W. D genes are given only for firm matches. Some rows have no size entry. The others give once, few or many, or a class for an expanded clone.

TRBJ2-2 TRBD1 few TRBV28 CACRPGQGFTGELFF TGTGCCTGTCGGCCGGGACAGGGTTTCACCGGGGAGCTGTTTTTT
TRBJ2-3 TRBD2 - TRBV6-5 CASSSTSGAVDTQYF TGTGCCAGCAGTTCGACTAGCGGAGCGGTAGATACGCAGTATTTT
TRBJ2-3 - - TRBV11-3 CASSLTAEVDTQYF TGTGCCAGCAGCTTGACAGCCGAGGTGGATACGCAGTATTTT
TRBJ1-6 TRBD1 - TRBV27 CASSSRQGDGRSPLHF TGTGCCAGCAGTTCTAGACAGGGGGATGGTAGATCACCCCTCCACTTT
TRBJ2-5 TRBD1 - TRBV29-1 CSAQGQALRETQYF TGCAGCGCCCAAGGACAGGCCCTACGGGAGACCCAGTACTTC
TRBJ1-1 TRBD1 - TRBV5-1 CASSLGQGAGTEAFF TGCGCCAGCAGCCTGGGGCAGGGGGCCGGCACTGAAGCTTTCTTT
TRBJ1-1 - - TRBV20-1 CSADSLGTFF TGCAGTGCTGACAGTCTGGGAACTTTCTTT
TRBJ2-3 TRBD2 - TRBV5-4 CASSLRGGTDTQYF TGTGCCAGCAGCTTACGGGGGGGCACAGATACGCAGTATTTT
TRBJ2-2 TRBD2 once TRBV27 CASFSGRAKNTGELFF TGTGCCAGCTTTAGCGGGAGGGCCAAGAACACCGGGGAGCTGTTTTTT
TRBJ2-3 TRBD2 once TRBV7-8 CASSNSGGITDTQYF TGTGCCAGCAGCAATAGCGGGGGGATAACGGATACGCAGTATTTT
TRBJ2-5 TRBD2 - TRBV7-6 CASSRLAGGTETQYF TGTGCCAGCAGCCGTCTAGCGGGGGGGACGGAGACCCAGTACTTC
TRBJ1-1 - few TRBV5-1 CASSSQQSNTEAFF TGCGCCAGCAGCTCACAGCAATCGAACACTGAAGCTTTCTTT
TRBJ1-3 - - TRBV2 CASSESWGELNTIYF TGTGCCAGCAGTGAAAGTTGGGGAGAATTGAACACCATATATTTT